This TCR beta chain was captured by sequencing in a study of T cell changes during pregnancy in multiple sclerosis. Generated by immunoSEQ multiplex PCR, the TCRdb table keeps only in-frame clones and is missing some. The sample contains tens of thousands of clones, around 92% of which appear only once. This receptor was identified in a female donor with multiple sclerosis, enrolled in a pregnancy study. The sample was peripheral blood, taken in the first trimester of pregnancy.

This CDR3 reads CASSAGTGASLNTEAFF. In DNA form, the CDR3 reads TGTGCCAGCAGCGCGGGGACAGGCGCCTCTCTAAACACTGAAGCTTTCTTT. The V and J genes are TRBV5-4 and TRBJ1-1, with 8 bases aligning to TRBD1. The CDR3 runs to 17 residues. V trimming: 4 bases; J trimming: 2 bases; junction bases outside the gene matches: 13. Germline loops: CDR1 SGHNT, CDR2 YYREEE (reference sequence).